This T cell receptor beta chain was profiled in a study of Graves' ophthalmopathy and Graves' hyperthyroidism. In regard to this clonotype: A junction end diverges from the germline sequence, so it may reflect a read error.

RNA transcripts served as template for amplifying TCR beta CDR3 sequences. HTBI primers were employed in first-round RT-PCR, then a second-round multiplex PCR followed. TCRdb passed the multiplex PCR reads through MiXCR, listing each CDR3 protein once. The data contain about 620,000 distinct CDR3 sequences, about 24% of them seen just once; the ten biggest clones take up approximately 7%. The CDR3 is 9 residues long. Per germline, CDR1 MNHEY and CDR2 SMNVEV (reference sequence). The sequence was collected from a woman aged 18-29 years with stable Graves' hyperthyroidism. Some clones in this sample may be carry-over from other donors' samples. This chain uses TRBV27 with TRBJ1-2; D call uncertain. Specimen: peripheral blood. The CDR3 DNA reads TGTGCCAGCAGGAATAAAGGAGTCTTC. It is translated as CASRNKGVF.